This TCR beta chain is from a study of T-cell reconstitution after alpha-beta-depleted transplantation in children (dated by TCRdb to 2015 to 2016). Study-wide context: Using TCR repertoire profiling, the study followed T-cell immune reconstitution in a quantitative way in children after TCRalphabeta/CD19-depleted allogeneic hematopoietic cell transplantation.

Points on this clonotype: Its cognate antigen has yet to be identified. Qualities for individual bases were not recorded, and no much larger clone is one base off.

Library creation used PCR. Reads for this sample came from an Illumina HiSeq 2500. TCR libraries were prepared with molecular barcoding, using unique molecular identifiers to normalize TCRbeta repertoire quantification. Using fastp trimming at Q25 and MiXCR clonotype assembly, TCRdb reanalyzed the public sequencing data and kept in-frame beta chains. Rows with a matching CDR3 protein are joined into one entry that keeps the most common DNA and genes. The sample has a few hundred thousand distinct CDR3 sequences on record, roughly 18% of them singletons. 3.3% of the sample rests with the top ten. Looking up the germline V gene (reference sequence) yields CDR1 PRHDT and CDR2 FYEKMQ. Trimming costs V 5 bases and J 9 bases, and their ends lie 11 bases apart. From the cysteine through the phenylalanine, the CDR3 covers 11 amino acids. Just CDR3 DNA is preserved here, 33 bases in frame from base 1.

This sequence uses TRBV13 and TRBJ2-7; the D segment could be TRBD1, given 6 matching bases. Sample: PBMCs from the stem cell graft donor, taken from the stem cell graft. The sequence was collected from a human donor who donated a stem cell graft to a child with acute lymphoblastic leukemia. The bases are TGTGCCAGCAGCAACAGGGATGGGCAGTACTTC. It translates as CASSNRDGQYF.